The 15 T cell receptor beta chains below all came from one sample that was sequenced in a study of blood T cell repertoires in COVID-19 (dated by TCRdb to 2019 to 2021). The library was generated by the immunoSEQ multiplex PCR assay. The table comes from immuneACCESS by way of TCRdb, which keeps in-frame sequences with V and J called. Part of the clones is missing from these tables; in studies checked, under half for an unresolved V gene and the rest for unknown reasons. The sample yields roughly 330,000 clones; around 83% were counted once. The biggest ten clones account for about 1.2% of the sample. Sequenced input: peripheral blood. Receptor source: a woman in her fifties or sixties with acute or convalescent COVID-19.

The V call is TRBV3-1 (or the pseudogene TRBV3-2), the J call TRBJ2-6; D remains unclear. The CDR3 extends over 15 amino acids. Germline V gene sequence: CDR1 LGHDT, CDR2 YNNKEL (reference sequence). The ends were cut back, 0 bases at V and 0 bases at J, with 3 bases in the middle. For the CDR3, the DNA is TGTGCCAGCAGCCAAGATATCTCTGGGGCCAACGTCCTGACTTTC. Translated: CASSQDISGANVLTF.

This chain links TRBV19 with TRBJ2-2; TRBD2 matches 9 bases. The CDR3 has 18 residues. J gave up 7 bases and V 5 bases, and 17 bases lay outside the gene matches. The germline V gene has CDR1 LNHDA and CDR2 SQIVND (reference sequence). The CDR3 here is CASSPLLRGRGGDGELFF. CDR3 nucleotide sequence: TGTGCCAGTAGTCCTTTATTAAGGGGGCGCGGGGGGGACGGGGAGCTGTTTTTT. Full variable domain (remainder filled in from reference TRBV19 and TRBJ2-2): DGGITQSPKYLFRKEGQNVTLSCEQNLNHDAMYWYRQDPGQGLRLIYYSQIVNDFQKGDIAEGYSVSREKKESFPLTVTSAQKNPTAFYLCASSPLLRGRGGDGELFFGEGSRLTVL.

CDR3 sequence (DNA): TGTGCCATCAGTGTGGGAGGGAAAGAGACCCAGTACTTC. Translation: CAISVGGKETQYF. This chain uses TRBV10-3 with TRBJ2-5; 7 bases agree with TRBD2. Trimming at V came to 4 bases and at J to 3 bases, leaving 2 bases not matched to a gene. Germline values: CDR1 ENHRY, CDR2 SYGVKD. The CDR3 is made up of 13 amino acids.

The V and J genes are TRBV18 and TRBJ1-2; the match to TRBD1 covers 9 bases. Germline CDR1 and CDR2: KGHSH and LQKENI. The CDR3 is 16 residues long. The junction had 9 bases not matched to a gene; V was cut back by 3 bases and J by 4 bases. CDR3 sequence reads: CASSPGTGGAAYGYTF. The CDR3 DNA reads TGTGCCAGCTCACCGGGTACAGGGGGCGCGGCCTATGGCTACACCTTC.

The V call is TRBV10-3, the J call TRBJ1-6, with D uncertain. Trimming took off 2 bases at V and 3 bases at J, with 8 bases between the two ends. The CDR3 covers 15 residues. Germline CDR1 reads ENHRY; CDR2 reads SYGVKD. CDR3: CAISERGDYNSPLHF. The CDR3 DNA reads TGTGCCATCAGTGAGCGCGGAGACTATAATTCACCCCTCCACTTT.

The J gene is TRBJ2-1, the V gene TRBV3-1 (or the pseudogene TRBV3-2), with 9 positions matching TRBD2. Looked up from germline, CDR1 is LGHDT and CDR2 is YNNKEL (reference sequence). The CDR3 has 15 residues. V trimming: 4 bases; J trimming: 3 bases; junction bases outside the gene matches: 4. The DNA for the CDR3 is TGTGCCAGCAGCCGGCGGGGGGGGTTCTACAATGAGCAGTTCTTC. Encoded protein: CASSRRGGFYNEQFF.

This clone has a single count. CDR3 coding DNA: TGTGCCAGTAGTCCCGCCAGGGGGCGCGGGTATGGCTACACCTTC. Amino acid sequence: CASSPARGRGYGYTF. V is TRBV19 and J is TRBJ1-2; 8 bases fit TRBD1. J was trimmed by 5 bases and V by 5 bases; bases with no gene match: 10. There are 15 residues in the CDR3. Germline-derived CDR1 and CDR2 are LNHDA and SQIVND (reference sequence).

The V and J genes are TRBV7-2 and TRBJ1-4; 10 bases line up with TRBD1. Losses at the gene ends were 3 bases for V and 7 bases for J; bases not matched to a gene: 2. The germline CDR1 and CDR2 sequences are SGHTA and FQGNSA. The CDR3 runs 14 residues. The CDR3 spells CASSLGQGSEKLFF. The CDR3 nucleotides read TGTGCCAGCAGCTTGGGACAGGGGAGTGAAAAACTGTTTTTT.

CDR3 DNA: TGTGCCATCAGCCTACAGGGCGGAGACACTGAAGCTTTCTTT. This sequence encodes CAISLQGGDTEAFF. The gene calls are TRBV10-3 and TRBJ1-1; D perhaps matches TRBD1 (6 bases). V lost 6 bases and J lost 3, with 14 bases in between. The CDR3 runs 14 residues. The germline V gene encodes CDR1 ENHRY and CDR2 SYGVKD.

The chain recombines TRBV18 with TRBJ1-1; 9 nucleotides match TRBD1. The germline V gene encodes CDR1 KGHSH and CDR2 LQKENI. The CDR3 loop spans 14 amino acids. V shed 3 bases and J 10 bases; nucleotides not matched to a gene: 9. The CDR3 region is CASSPGTGMVGAFF. In DNA form, the CDR3 reads TGTGCCAGCTCACCCGGGACAGGGATGGTTGGAGCTTTCTTT.

The gene calls are TRBV2 and TRBJ1-6; TRBD1 matches 10 bases. V lost 5 bases and J lost 5; bases outside the gene matches: 3. Germline values: CDR1 SNHLY, CDR2 FYNNEI. CDR3 length equals 15 residues. This chain's CDR3 is CASSRQGADNSPLHF. CDR3 sequence (DNA): TGTGCCAGCAGTAGACAGGGGGCAGATAATTCACCCCTCCACTTT. Full variable domain (remainder filled in from reference TRBV2 and TRBJ1-6): EPEVTQTPSHQVTQMGQEVILRCVPISNHLYFYWYRQILGQKVEFLVSFYNNEISEKSEIFDDQFSVERPDGSNFTLKIRSTKLEDSAMYFCASSRQGADNSPLHFGNGTRLTVT.

This clone was observed once. In the same sample, other DNA sequences code for this CDR3. V gene TRBV12-3 or TRBV12-4 combines with J gene TRBJ1-5; a weak D match, TRBD1 (6 bases). The CDR3 is 13 amino acids. Deletions cut 4 bases from V and 5 bases from J, with 9 bases between. CDR3 DNA sequence: TGTGCCAGCAGTTCCTACAGGGATCAGCCCCAGCATTTT. It specifies CASSSYRDQPQHF.

On this clone: Other DNA variants within this sample encode the same CDR3. This chain joins TRBV7-8 and TRBJ2-3; D might be TRBD1 (6 bases). CDR1 is SGHVS and CDR2 is FQNEAQ in the germline V gene. The V and J ends lost 1 base and 3 bases respectively, with 8 bases between them. This CDR3 has 14 amino acids. The CDR3 DNA sequence: TGTGCCAGCAGCTTAGACAGGGTGACAGATACGCAGTATTTT. This encodes CASSLDRVTDTQYF.

This clone was seen only a few times. This chain uses TRBV30 with TRBJ2-3; 12 bases fit TRBD2. The V gene end was trimmed by 2 bases and the J gene end by 7 bases; junction bases not matched to a gene: 10. The CDR3 loop spans 16 amino acids. Germline loops: CDR1 GTSNPN, CDR2 SVGIG (reference sequence). CDR3 sequence: CAWSTPLAGGGNTQYF. In DNA, the CDR3 is TGTGCCTGGAGTACCCCACTAGCGGGAGGTGGAAATACGCAGTATTTT.

This rearrangement joins TRBV4-2 to TRBJ1-5; TRBD1 aligns across 7 bases. From germline, CDR1 is LGHNA and CDR2 YNFKEQ. Unmatched junction bases numbered 7, after V lost 1 base and J lost 7 bases. The CDR3 totals 15 residues. The CDR3 DNA reads TGTGCCAGCAGCCAAGTAACAGGGGAGAAGCAGCCCCAGCATTTT. Translating it yields CASSQVTGEKQPQHF.